The subject of this entry is one TCR beta chain. CDR3 size: 17 residues. Germline V gene data show CDR1 as SGHAT and CDR2 as FQNNGV. V lost 1 base to trimming and J lost 4 bases; unmatched junction nucleotides: 8. This sample was taken from a study of blood T cell repertoires in COVID-19. Study background: The United States, Italy and Spain were the sources of the acute and convalescent COVID-19 samples. PBMCs, B-cell-depleted T cells, or T cells provided the cDNA or gDNA that made up the material.

Sequenced by immunoSEQ multiplex PCR; TCRdb stores in-frame clones only, minus some. The sample lists about 530,000 clones; approximately 88% were seen once. This sequence originates from a woman in her fifties or sixties with COVID-19, enrolled during active disease. The sequencing sample was made of peripheral blood. This chain links TRBV11-2 with TRBJ2-7; TRBD1 agrees at 12 bases. Written as DNA, the CDR3 is TGTGCCAGCAGCTTAGGGTACCGGGACAGGGGGCGTTACGAGCAGTACTTC. This sequence encodes CASSLGYRDRGRYEQYF.